Listed here is a single TCR beta chain. The data were obtained in a study of CD8 T cells in Susac syndrome. The V end was cut by 3 bases, the J end by 5 bases, with 8 bases between. The length of the CDR3 is 11 residues. The germline CDR1 and CDR2 sequences are SQVTM and ANQGSEA. Random hexamers were used to reverse transcribe an amount of roughly 0.45 to 1 ug RNA. One entry per CDR3 protein results from TCRdb running MiXCR on the immunoSEQ multiplex PCR reads. The table shows approximately 150,000 distinct CDR3 sequences, with roughly 80% occurring only once. This rearrangement joins TRBV29-1 to TRBJ2-7; no clear D gene. This TCR was sampled from a human donor with multiple sclerosis. The source material was CD8+ T cells from PBMCs. CDR3 bases: TGCAGCGTTGAGGATGAGAACGAGCAGTACGTC. This sequence encodes CSVEDENEQYV.